This TCR beta chain was sequenced during a study of blood T cell repertoires in COVID-19 (dated by TCRdb to about 2020). General notes on the study: Samples covering the acute and convalescent phases of COVID-19 were provided by collaborators in the United States, Italy and Spain. The prospective study material was composed of cDNA or gDNA derived from T cells, B-cell-depleted T cells, or PBMCs. Deeply sampled blood TCRbeta repertoires from subjects exposed to, actively infected with, or recovered from COVID-19 were included in the dataset. Samples came from the ongoing ImmuneRACE study (first 160 participants) plus 1,254 subjects from 6 global collaborators. Where HLA class I and class II types were available, the types were taken from metadata supplied by the sample provider, not from assay-based typing. Nearly every sample came with metadata listing a de-identified subject ID, COVID-19 status, age in years and sex. The repertoires were released in a freely available public database intended as a resource for research on the immune response to SARS-CoV-2.

Enrolling through a virtual design, the prospective study's participants ranged in age from about 18 to 89 years and lived across 24 United States geographic areas. In the prospective study, cohorts were assigned on the basis of participant-reported clinical history obtained from a screening survey and a study questionnaire. For ImmuneRACE Cohort 3, a participant was defined as recovered based on two consecutive negative NP/OP PCR tests, clearance by a healthcare professional, or resolution of symptoms. Each participant in the prospective study had whole blood, serum and a nasopharyngeal or oropharyngeal swab collected by mobile phlebotomists. Prospective study participants could optionally give additional blood draws and questionnaires over an approximately 2-month period. Blood samples from the prospective study were shipped frozen or at room temperature prior to DNA extraction. V trim: 3 bases; J trim: 3 bases; unmatched bases: 4. From its cysteine to its phenylalanine, the CDR3 spans 15 amino acids. Kept here is only the CDR3 DNA, which spans 45 bases and is read in frame from base 1. From the germline V gene (reference sequence), CDR1 is LGHDT and CDR2 is YNNKEL.

TCRbeta CDR3 regions were amplified from genomic DNA by means of the immunoSEQ Assay, a bias-controlled multiplex PCR. On the authors' methods: Within the assay, amplification of reference gene primers was used to estimate how many nucleated cells each sample contained. To quantify the absolute abundance of each unique TCRbeta CDR3 rearrangement, sequence reads were collapsed and filtered. Productive Simpson clonality was computed per sample as the square root of Simpson's diversity index over productive rearrangements. TCRdb limited this immuneACCESS table to in-frame rearrangements with V and J called. A share of clones is missing; checked studies link under half to unresolved V genes, and the rest is unexplained. The V and J calls and clone size come from that table; D and trimming were worked out from the DNA. A total of about 180,000 clones appear in this sample, roughly 85% of them only once. The ten largest clones represent about a sixth of the sample.

Details on this clone: Its antigen is still unknown. No much larger clone is present one base from it, and per-base qualities are unavailable.

The research as a whole found: The amount of clinical and demographic metadata varied by source and participant and was provided uncurated.

Sequencing used PBMCs or T cells enriched from blood (not recorded which). This sequence was found in a man between 60 and 75 years old who had recovered from COVID-19. The chain is made from TRBV3-1 (or the pseudogene TRBV3-2) and TRBJ1-5; TRBD1 lines up with 8 middle nucleotides. The CDR3 amino acid sequence is: CASSHRTGTNQPQHF. The nucleotides are TGTGCCAGCAGCCACCGGACAGGGACCAATCAGCCCCAGCATTTT.